Here is one TCR beta chain with its context. The clone's antigen remains unknown. Base-call qualities are not available, and no considerably larger clone is one nucleotide away. The data originate from a study of T cell responses to AZD1222 COVID-19 vaccine (dated by TCRdb to about 2021). Background for the entire study: A total of 230 to 250 trial participants underwent TCR sequencing, of whom more than 200 had received two doses of AZD1222 and about 26 had received two doses of the MenACWY control vaccine. Trial participants were enrolled by age into subgroups of 18-55, 56-69 and 70-plus years, and 148, 28 and 57 TCR-sequenced participants, respectively, were included in these subgroups.

The CDR3 regions of human TCRbeta chains were analyzed by immunosequencing. Regarding the original processing steps: TCRs in the repertoires were compared against a reference library of SARS-CoV-2-specific TCRs that had been generated with the MIRA antigen-specificity platform. Breadth meant the fraction of unique TCRs that were SARS-CoV-2-associated, whereas depth meant the fraction of total T cells that were SARS-CoV-2-associated. Using the MIRA data, every spike-specific TCR was mapped to the spike region that the TCR reacted to and assigned to either a CD4 or a CD8 class. Log10-transformed breadth and depth values were compared by one-way ANOVA with Sidak's multiple comparisons tests. TCRdb carries this immuneACCESS record with in-frame sequences only. Its versions omit some clonotypes, under half of them owing to an unresolved V gene in the studies checked, with the rest unexplained. The DNA gave D and trimming, while V, J and clone size come from that table. This sample lists more than 110,000 clones; about 92% were detected once. The ten largest clones capture approximately 3.8% of the sample.

On the study overall, not on this receptor specifically: CD4 TCRs associated with the vaccine covered the entire spike protein, and the dominant responses were in regions 160-218 and 743-854. Because no day 14 peak-response samples were available, the repertoires could be characterized only after the peak T cell response. Spike-specific TCR breadth and depth rose significantly after two AZD1222 doses compared with day 0 and with MenACWY recipients. The 56-69-year group was small, and its depth increase did not reach significance, likely because of low power. Reportedly, close to half of the unique spike-specific TCRs recognized epitopes lying outside the regions that are mutated in the B.1.351 and B.1.1.7 variants. Participants were mostly white British, with more females than males. The authors suggested clonal diversity may have been underestimated. Conclusions about previously exposed vaccinees are limited because only five to seven AZD1222 recipients were SARS-CoV-2 seropositive at baseline.

Taken from cysteine to phenylalanine, the CDR3 has 14 residues. CDR3 DNA is the only sequence kept; it has 42 bases, read in frame from the first base. V has 3 bases trimmed and J has 5 bases trimmed; junction bases matching no gene number 3. CDR1 LNHDA and CDR2 SQIVND are derived from the germline V gene (reference sequence). Read against the paper, the sample's time point label means: about 28 days (+/-7) after the second vaccine dose. Because spike-specific TCR depth and breadth did not differ between the two schedules, AZD1222 recipients who got a second dose at roughly 4 weeks were pooled with those who got a second dose at roughly 12 weeks. Vaccinee samples were obtained from the UK trials COV001 and COV002, which included a single-blind randomized controlled phase 2/3 trial of AZD1222 (ChAdOx1 nCoV-19) in healthy adults. For TCRbeta chain sequencing, PBMC samples were collected from trial participants at day 0 and at day 28 after the second dose.

The clonotype was recovered from an adult who received the AZD1222 COVID-19 vaccine. The sequencing used peripheral blood, collected 28 days after the second AZD1222 dose. The sequence joins TRBV19 to TRBJ2-7, with 11 bases in between that match TRBD1. The nucleotide sequence reads TGTGCCAGTAGTATGGACAGGGGGCGAGACGAGCAGTACTTC. This sequence encodes CASSMDRGRDEQYF.